This T cell receptor (beta chain) was sequenced in a study of identical twins. General observations from the study: Zero-insertion results could be subject to partial confounding by invariant MAIT and iNKT cells. Twin-shared out-of-frame alpha sequences were enriched for low generation probability.

This clonotype occurred a few times. No antigen is known for it. A universal primer site arose from template switching, and cDNA bore unique molecular identifiers. TCRdb re-called the 5' RACE reads through MiXCR, storing one row per CDR3 protein. Among nearly 900,000 distinct CDR3 sequences listed, 10% to 15% were seen once. The same sample was also studied in work on yellow fever vaccine responses in identical twins. From that study: Twins reportedly had a vaccine T cell response that seemed partly convergent, partly personalized.

The clonotype was recovered from a woman younger than 35 in good health. The sample taken for sequencing was PBMCs.

This CDR3 is CASSSGTGGRYF. CDR3 bases: TGTGCCAGCAGTTCGGGTACGGGTGGGAGATACTTC. This rearrangement joins TRBV28 to TRBJ2-7; D possibly corresponds to TRBD2 (5 bases). The CDR3 runs to 12 residues. Trimming stripped 4 bases from V and 13 bases from J, with 17 bases between. CDR1 is MDHEN, CDR2 SYDVKM, per germline.